This T cell receptor beta chain was captured by sequencing in a study of T cells in Graves' hyperthyroidism and ophthalmopathy (dated by TCRdb to about 2019). About the full investigation: Peripheral blood samples were taken at the time of initial diagnosis, prior to any treatment. A discovery cohort of 95 to 100 patients, about 44 with Graves' ophthalmopathy and fewer than 65 with stable Graves' hyperthyroidism, was used to find distinguishing TCR V-J signatures. The approximately 98 discovery patients were randomly divided into training and test sets at a 7:3 ratio. The paper reports TCR Vbeta CDR3 sequencing of 135 peripheral blood samples: around 45 ophthalmopathy, around 80 hyperthyroidism and roughly 17 progressor patients. The study also compared thyroid tissue and blood T-cell repertoires from a handful of Graves' hyperthyroidism patients. Following sampling, methimazole starting at 30 mg daily was given to hyperthyroidism patients, and high-dose intravenous methylprednisolone was given to ophthalmopathy patients. An independent validation cohort of some 18 hyperthyroidism patients and approximately 15 patients who later progressed to ophthalmopathy tested prospective prediction of ophthalmopathy. Broad study findings and their caveats: In validation, progression to ophthalmopathy was predicted by the model with 70.59% sensitivity and nearly 75% specificity, a median of around 5.9 months before onset. No statistical method was used to fix the sample size in advance, and group allocation was not hidden from the investigators. Most expanded thyroid clonotypes (frequency above 0.001) were also detected in blood, a finding suggesting that blood repertoires may reflect thyroid immune responses. Ophthalmopathy was separated from stable hyperthyroidism by a 13 V-J signature model, with about 86% sensitivity and 81% to 83% specificity obtained in cross-validation and 80%/75% obtained in testing.

Comments on this clonotype: The antigen it recognizes is unknown. Base qualities are not at hand, and no much larger clone is one base apart.

In the ophthalmopathy patients, disease was moderately to severely active, with a Clinical Activity Score of 3 or more, a NOSPECS grade of 4 or more, and a duration of less than 3 months. Any patient with an uncontrolled infection, another autoimmune disease, pregnancy or lactation was excluded. Clinical symptoms, serum thyroxine and TRAb, thyroid ultrasound, and orbital computed tomography formed the basis for the diagnoses. Ficoll-Paque density gradient centrifugation was used to isolate PBMCs from under 11 ml of fresh peripheral blood. Trizol reagent was used to extract total RNA, and RNA quality was then checked on an Agilent 2100 Bioanalyzer. TCR beta CDR3 regions were amplified from RNA transcripts. For the first round of RT-PCR on the TCR CDR3, the HTBI primer set was used together with the Qiagen OneStep RT-PCR kit. Libraries were constructed in a second round of multiplex PCR, after which size selection and purification were carried out. Libraries were sequenced paired-end with 100 bp reads on an Illumina HiSeq2000. In the source study's methods: Raw data were processed with SOAPnuke, discarding reads with adapters, uncalled bases, mean Phred below 15, or no exact constant-primer or identifier match. High-quality paired reads were merged with COPE v1.2.5, and unique nucleotide sequences were defined as clonotypes. MiTCR v1.1 was used to align clonotypes to the IMGT TRBV, TRBD and TRBJ reference segments. Only V-J combinations with frequency above 0.0001, covering approximately 99% of repertoires, were analysed. A TCS score was defined as the ratio between F50 (clonal expansion) and ExV (chaos), using BLOSUM62-based TCRdist between CDR3 peptides within each V-J. Welch's t-statistics and random forest reduced just over 500 V-J features to 13, which were used in a naive Bayes classifier (R e1071). TCRdb handled the public reads itself, with Q25 trimming in fastp and clone calling in MiXCR, and kept productive beta chains. Each record represents a unique CDR3 protein, reported with the most common genes and DNA among its rows. TCRdb, not the original authors, processed these V and J calls. For this sample the table gives some 300,000 distinct CDR3 sequences, of which approximately 18% were detected only once. 35% to 40% of the sample is held by the ten biggest clonotypes.

CDR1 and CDR2 were assigned from the germline V gene as SGHDT and YYEEEE. The CDR3 starts with the cysteine, ends with the phenylalanine, and has 16 residues. CDR3 DNA is the only sequence kept; it has 48 bases, read in frame from the first base. A distance of 21 bases separates the germline ends of V and J, which lose 5 bases and 3 bases respectively. Sample: blood. The TCR was taken from a man between 50 and 59 years old with Graves' ophthalmopathy. Recombination linked TRBV5-6 to TRBJ2-7; the D gene cannot be resolved beyond TRBD1 or TRBD2, each matching 6 bases. The DNA sequence is TGTGCCAGCAGTCTGGAGGGGGGTAGTCGTCTCTACGAGCAGTACTTC. Translated, this gives CASSLEGGSRLYEQYF.